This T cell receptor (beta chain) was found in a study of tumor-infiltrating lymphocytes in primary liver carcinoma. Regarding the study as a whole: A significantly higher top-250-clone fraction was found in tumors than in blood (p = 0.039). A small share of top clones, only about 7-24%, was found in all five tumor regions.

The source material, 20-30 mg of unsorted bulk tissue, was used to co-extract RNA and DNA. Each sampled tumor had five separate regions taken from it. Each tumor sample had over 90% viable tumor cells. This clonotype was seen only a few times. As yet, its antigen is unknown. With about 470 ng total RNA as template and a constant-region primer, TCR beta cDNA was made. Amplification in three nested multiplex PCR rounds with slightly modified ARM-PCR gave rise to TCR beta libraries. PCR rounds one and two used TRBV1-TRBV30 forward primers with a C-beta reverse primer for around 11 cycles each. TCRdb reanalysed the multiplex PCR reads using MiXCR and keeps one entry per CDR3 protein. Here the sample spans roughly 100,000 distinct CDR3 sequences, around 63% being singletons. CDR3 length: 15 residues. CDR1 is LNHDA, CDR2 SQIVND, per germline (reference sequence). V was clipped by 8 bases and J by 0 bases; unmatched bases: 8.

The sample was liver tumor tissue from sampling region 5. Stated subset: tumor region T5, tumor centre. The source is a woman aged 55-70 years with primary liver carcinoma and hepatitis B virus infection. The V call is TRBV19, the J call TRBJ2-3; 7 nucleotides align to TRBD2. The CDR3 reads CASSRGSGSTDTQYF. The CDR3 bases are TGTGCCAGTTCTCGGGGTAGCGGGAGCACAGATACGCAGTATTTT.